The source of this T cell receptor beta chain is a study of T cells in Graves' hyperthyroidism and ophthalmopathy. Researchers barred patients who had uncontrolled infection, other autoimmune disease, pregnancy or lactation. About 10 ml of fresh peripheral blood supplied the PBMCs. Study observations and caveats: Most clonotypes expanded in the thyroid (above 0.001) were also present in blood. Researchers report that a 13 V-J model separated ophthalmopathy from stable hyperthyroidism.

Germline V gene sequence: CDR1 SGHDN, CDR2 FVKESK. This CDR3 contains 17 residues. V shed 1 base and J 7 bases; nucleotides not matched to a gene: 11. This clonotype was seen a handful of times. As yet, its antigen is unknown. Amplification yielded TCR beta CDR3 regions, with RNA transcripts as the source. TCR CDR3 regions were first amplified by RT-PCR with HTBI primers. Using its own MiXCR run on the multiplex PCR reads, TCRdb lists one record per CDR3 protein. The sample holds 600,000 to 650,000 distinct CDR3 sequences; under 25% are singletons and the top ten take 34%. The chain has TRBV14 and TRBJ2-1; 9 nucleotides match TRBD2. Sequenced sample: blood. This sequence was found in a man aged 30 to 39 with Graves' ophthalmopathy. CDR3 nucleotide sequence: TGTGCCAGCAGCCAAGTAGGGCTCAGCGGGAGGCGGAATGAGCAGTTCTTC. Translation: CASSQVGLSGRRNEQFF.